This T cell receptor beta chain stems from a study of identical twins. TCRdb reanalysed the 5' RACE reads using MiXCR and keeps one entry per CDR3 protein. This repertoire shows approximately 300,000 distinct CDR3 sequences, less than 9.5% found once; its top ten account for approximately 6.5%. The CDR3 has 16 residues. V lost 10 bases, J lost 0 bases, and 13 bases stayed unmatched. Germline V gives CDR1 MNHEY, CDR2 SVGEGT. This clonotype was detected a few times. The data also belong to a second study, concerning yellow fever vaccine responses in identical twins.

Sequencing was carried out using CD8+ T cells sorted from blood. The V and J genes are TRBV6-2 or TRBV6-3 and TRBJ2-3, with 7 bases identical to TRBD2. The sequence came from a woman between 18 and 29 years old in good health. CDR3 nucleotide sequence: TGTGCCACAAGCCCACTACTAGCGCTTAGCACAGATACGCAGTATTTT. It codes for CATSPLLALSTDTQYF.